The 2 T cell receptor beta chains below were found in one sample sequenced in a study of cytomegalovirus exposure and HLA in healthy donors. The PCR ran on 60 Vbeta and 13 Jbeta primers. The table came from immunoSEQ multiplex PCR; TCRdb's copy has only in-frame clones and leaves some out. The sample has more than 100,000 clones, 70% to 90% seen once. The sample consisted of PBMCs. These receptors all stem from a man aged 35 to 55 in good health and CMV-seronegative.

V and J are TRBV28 and TRBJ1-5; D is unclear. The CDR3 spans 13 residues. Deletions cut 3 bases from V and 3 bases from J, with 6 bases between. CDR1 is MDHEN and CDR2 is SYDVKM in the germline V gene. The CDR3 nucleotides are TGTGCCAGCAGTTTGGGAGTCAATCAGCCCCAGCATTTT. It encodes CASSLGVNQPQHF.

This clone was recorded only once. The rearrangement links TRBV28 to TRBJ2-7; 11 bases are shared with TRBD1. Germline V gene lookup returns CDR1 MDHEN and CDR2 SYDVKM. J was trimmed by 1 base and V by 6 bases; bases with no gene match: 5. This CDR3 region has 15 residues. The CDR3 coding sequence is TGTGCCAGCAGGGGCGGACAGGGGGCATCCTACGAGCAGTACTTC. Residues: CASRGGQGASYEQYF. The full variable domain, with the rest looked up from reference TRBV28 and TRBJ2-7, is DVKVTQSSRYLVKRTGEKVFLECVQDMDHENMFWYRQDPGLGLRLIYFSYDVKMKEKGDIPEGYSVSREKKERFSLILESASTNQTSMYLCASRGGQGASYEQYFGPGTRLTVT.